The 8 T cell receptor beta chains presented below share a single source sample, sequenced in a study of cytomegalovirus exposure and HLA in healthy donors. The PCR employed 60 Vbeta primers together with 13 Jbeta primers. Profiled with immunoSEQ multiplex PCR; TCRdb holds only in-frame clones, not every one. The sample has around 180,000 clones, over 70% seen once; the top ten hold about 1.4%. The sample taken for sequencing was PBMCs. The receptors were gathered from a woman aged 25-40 years in good health and CMV-seropositive.

V gene TRBV27 combines with J gene TRBJ2-7, with D perhaps TRBD2 (6 bases). Germline V gives CDR1 MNHEY, CDR2 SMNVEV (reference sequence). V dropped 2 bases and J dropped 2 bases, with 22 bases sitting between them. CDR3 length: 18 residues. The CDR3 protein is CASSLPGLSRLYPYEQYF. In DNA, the CDR3 is TGTGCCAGCAGTTTACCAGGACTAAGCCGTCTTTACCCCTACGAGCAGTACTTC.

This sequence joins TRBV15 and TRBJ2-5, with D perhaps TRBD1 (6 bases). CDR3 length: 14 amino acids. V was pared by 0 bases and J by 2 bases, with 7 bases between. The V gene's germline CDR1 is LNHNV and CDR2 YYDKDF (reference sequence). The CDR3 DNA follows: TGTGCCACCAGCAGAGAGGGGGCGCAAGAGACCCAGTACTTC. Translation: CATSREGAQETQYF.

A note on this clone: This same CDR3 is encoded by further DNA sequences in the sample. The chain carries TRBV11-3 and TRBJ2-3; 7 bases are a match to TRBD1. The CDR3 contains 12 residues. V was clipped by 5 bases and J by 6 bases; unmatched bases: 2. Germline-derived CDR1 and CDR2 are SGHNT and YENEEA. The DNA of the CDR3 is TGTGCCAGCAGCCTGGACAGGGATACGCAGTATTTT. Translated, it gives CASSLDRDTQYF.

V gene TRBV6-6 combines with J gene TRBJ1-4, with D unclear. V lost 2 bases, J lost 12 bases, and 16 bases lay in between. This CDR3 has 14 amino acids. Looked up from germline, CDR1 is MNHNY and CDR2 is SVGAGI (reference sequence). The CDR3 is CASSYGPPARELFF. Here the CDR3 DNA reads TGTGCCAGCAGTTACGGCCCTCCAGCGAGAGAACTGTTTTTT.

V and J are TRBV28 and TRBJ1-5; D remains unclear. Per the germline V gene, CDR1 is MDHEN and CDR2 is SYDVKM. The CDR3 spans 14 residues. Trimming pared 6 bases from V and 2 bases from J, leaving 11 bases between. For the CDR3, the DNA is TGTGCCAGCAGATTCGAGGGTGGCAATCAGCCCCAGCATTTT. Amino acids: CASRFEGGNQPQHF.

The gene calls are TRBV11-3 and TRBJ2-2; D is unresolved. Between the trimmed V and J ends, which lost 1 base and 4 bases, there was a span of 4 bases. The CDR3 covers 13 residues. Germline V CDR1 and CDR2: SGHNT, YENEEA. The CDR3 sequence: CASSLVSTGELFF. For the CDR3, the DNA is TGTGCCAGCAGCTTAGTCAGCACCGGGGAGCTGTTTTTT.

This clone was counted between two and nine times. The V and J genes are TRBV29-1 and TRBJ2-7, with TRBD1 identical over 9 bases. The CDR3 is 13 residues long. V shed 7 bases and J 5 bases; nucleotides not matched to a gene: 9. Germline V gene data show CDR1 as SQVTM and CDR2 as ANQGSEA. CDR3 sequence (DNA): TGCAGCGCTACCGGGACAGGGCCCAACGAGCAGTACTTC. This translates into CSATGTGPNEQYF.

The chain combines TRBV4-3 with TRBJ2-7, with D maybe TRBD2 (5 bases). The CDR3 totals 14 residues. Germline-derived CDR1 and CDR2 are LGHNA and YSLEER. Trimming shortened V by 3 bases and J by 0 bases, and 9 bases separated the two germline ends. This chain's CDR3 is CASSHGGSSYEQYF. The CDR3 DNA reads as TGCGCCAGCAGCCATGGAGGTAGCTCCTACGAGCAGTACTTC.